The 6 T cell receptor beta chains below all came from one sample that was sequenced in a study of T cell responses to AZD1222 COVID-19 vaccine (dated by TCRdb to about 2021). Library method: the immunoSEQ multiplex PCR assay. TCRdb stores this immuneACCESS table with in-frame sequences only. Part of the clones is absent; in the studies checked, under half of the shortfall reflects unresolved V genes, and no reason is known for the rest. The sample table holds 120,000 or so clones, of which approximately 88% were seen once. 25% to 30% of the sample comes from the top ten. The time point label on this specimen signifies: baseline before first vaccination. Sample: peripheral blood, taken on day 0 of AZD1222 vaccination. These TCRs come from an adult in good health.

The J gene is TRBJ2-7, the V gene TRBV25-1; unclear D gene. With 3 bases removed from V and 2 bases from J, the gap between germline ends came to 5 bases. This CDR3 comprises 12 residues. Germline V gene sequence: CDR1 MGHDK, CDR2 SYGVNS. Written as DNA, the CDR3 is TGTGCCAGCAGTGAGCTTACCTACGAGCAGTACTTC. Its translation: CASSELTYEQYF.

The chain has TRBV6-4 and TRBJ1-1; D is uncertain. The CDR3 loop spans 13 amino acids. Germline CDR1 MRHNA, CDR2 SNTAGT. Trimming stripped 1 base from V and 11 bases from J, with 14 bases between. CDR3 coding DNA: TGTGCCAGCAGTGACTTGGCAGGTGGTGCGGCTTTCTTT. Translated: CASSDLAGGAAFF.

In its sample, this clone was seen once. The chain employs TRBV3-1 (or the pseudogene TRBV3-2) and TRBJ1-5, with D unclear. CDR1 and CDR2 from the germline V gene are LGHDT and YNNKEL (reference sequence). CDR3 length equals 13 residues. The ends were cut back, 4 bases at V and 6 bases at J, with 10 bases in the middle. CDR3 amino acids: CASSLGPGQPQHF. CDR3 in DNA: TGTGCCAGCAGCCTTGGGCCGGGTCAGCCCCAGCATTTT.

J is TRBJ1-2 and V is TRBV18, with D perhaps TRBD1 (5 bases). The V end was cut by 0 bases, the J end by 7 bases, with 15 bases between. The CDR3 is 15 residues long. CDR1 is KGHSH, CDR2 LQKENI, per germline. The CDR3 is CASSPPSTQAGGYTF. CDR3 sequence (DNA): TGTGCCAGCTCACCACCGTCGACACAGGCGGGTGGCTACACCTTC.

The chain carries TRBV27 and TRBJ2-2; 12 bases align to TRBD1. The CDR3 contains 16 residues. CDR1 and CDR2 (germline): MNHEY, SMNVEV (reference sequence). With V trimmed by 6 bases and J by 0 bases, 2 bases remained unmatched. For the CDR3, the DNA is TGTGCCAGCAGGGGGACAGGGGGCGCGAACACCGGGGAGCTGTTTTTT. Protein product: CASRGTGGANTGELFF.

This clone has a handful of counts. This chain uses TRBV7-2 with TRBJ2-3; TRBD2 is a possible D gene (6 bases). V was pared by 3 bases and J by 3 bases, with 13 bases between. The CDR3 contains 15 residues. CDR1 SGHTA and CDR2 FQGNSA come from the germline V gene. The CDR3 reads CASSFIPEGTDTQYF. Here the CDR3 DNA reads TGTGCCAGCAGCTTTATCCCGGAGGGGACAGATACGCAGTATTTT.